This T cell receptor (beta chain) was found in a study of blood T cell repertoires in COVID-19. Study-wide background: COVID-19 samples, acute and convalescent, were from the United States, Italy and Spain. T cells, B-cell-depleted T cells, or PBMCs supplied cDNA or gDNA.

Original processing notes: Estimation of nucleated cell counts relied on the amplification of reference gene primers. Data came from immunoSEQ multiplex PCR; TCRdb stores just in-frame clones and leaves some out. The V and J calls and clone size were taken over from that table, and D and trimming were inferred from the DNA. The data contain approximately 250,000 clones, 86% of them singletons. A remark on this clone: A junction boundary mismatches the germline segment, possibly from a read error.

Germline assignment: CDR1 SGDLS and CDR2 YYNGEE. The CDR3 is 18 residues long. The clonotype originates from a woman aged 55 to 70 who had recovered from COVID-19. This chain uses TRBV9 with TRBJ2-3; TRBD2 matches at 14 bases. The sample consisted of peripheral blood. The CDR3 DNA sequence: TGTGCCAGCAGCCCAGGGACTAGCGGGGGAGCTAGCACAGATATGCAGTATTTT. It specifies CASSPGTSGGASTDMQYF.